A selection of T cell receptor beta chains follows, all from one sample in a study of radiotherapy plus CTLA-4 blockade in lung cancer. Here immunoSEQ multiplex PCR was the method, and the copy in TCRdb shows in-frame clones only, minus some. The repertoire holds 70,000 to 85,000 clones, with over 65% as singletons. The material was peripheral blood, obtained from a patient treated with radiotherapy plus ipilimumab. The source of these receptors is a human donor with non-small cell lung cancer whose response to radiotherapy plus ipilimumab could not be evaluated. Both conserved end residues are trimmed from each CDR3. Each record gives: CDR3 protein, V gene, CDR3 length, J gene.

CDR3: ASSKGTDRGSGNTIY
V: TRBV21-1
length: 15
J: TRBJ1-3

CDR3: ASSAEGLAGITQY
V: TRBV9
length: 13
J: TRBJ2-3

CDR3: ASSHPGGNSPLH
V: TRBV14
length: 12
J: TRBJ1-6

CDR3: ASSGQRNTEAF
V: TRBV11-3
length: 11
J: TRBJ1-1

CDR3: ASSFNLPNTEAF
V: TRBV11-2
length: 12
J: TRBJ1-1

CDR3: ASSLGGTGEAF
V: TRBV5-1
length: 11
J: TRBJ1-1

CDR3: ASSARDSTLSSYEQY
V: TRBV27
length: 15
J: TRBJ2-7

CDR3: ASSLAGYGYT
V: TRBV5-1
length: 10
J: TRBJ1-2

CDR3: ASSSDRETDTQY
V: TRBV5-1
length: 12
J: TRBJ2-3

CDR3: ASSGRTVNSPLH
V: TRBV9
length: 12
J: TRBJ1-6

CDR3: ASSYDRDQPQH
V: TRBV27
length: 11
J: TRBJ1-5

CDR3: ASSLETGHSPLH
V: TRBV28
length: 12
J: TRBJ1-6

CDR3: ASSVLASGANVLT
V: TRBV9
length: 13
J: TRBJ2-6

CDR3: ASSPRLALQF
V: TRBV7-2
length: 10
J: TRBJ2-1

CDR3: ASSLAPAGNEQF
V: TRBV5-1
length: 12
J: TRBJ2-1

CDR3: ASSMNRGGVQETQY
V: TRBV5-4
length: 14
J: TRBJ2-5

CDR3: SVVITGGSHEQY
V: TRBV29-1
length: 12
J: TRBJ2-7

CDR3: ASSLLARSNEKLF
V: TRBV5-1
length: 13
J: TRBJ1-4

CDR3: ASSKLAGVGETQY
V: TRBV27
length: 13
J: TRBJ2-5

CDR3: ASSPDRGVTDTQY
V: TRBV5-1
length: 13
J: TRBJ2-3